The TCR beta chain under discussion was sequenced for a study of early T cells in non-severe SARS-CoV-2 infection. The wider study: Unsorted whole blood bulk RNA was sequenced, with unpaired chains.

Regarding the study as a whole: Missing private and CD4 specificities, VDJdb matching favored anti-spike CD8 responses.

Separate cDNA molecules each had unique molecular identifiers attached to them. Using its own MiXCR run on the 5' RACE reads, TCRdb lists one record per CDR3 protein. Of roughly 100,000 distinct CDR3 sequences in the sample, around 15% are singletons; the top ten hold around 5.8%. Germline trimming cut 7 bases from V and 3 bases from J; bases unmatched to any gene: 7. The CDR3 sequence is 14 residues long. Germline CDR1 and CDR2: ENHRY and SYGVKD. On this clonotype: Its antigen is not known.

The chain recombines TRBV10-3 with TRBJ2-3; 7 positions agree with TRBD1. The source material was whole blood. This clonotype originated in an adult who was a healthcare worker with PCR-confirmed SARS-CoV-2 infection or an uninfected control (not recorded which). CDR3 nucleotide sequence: TGTGCCATCAATGACAGGGCCGGGACAGATACGCAGTATTTT. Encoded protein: CAINDRAGTDTQYF.